The clone carrying this TCR beta chain was counted a few times. These data are taken from a study of T cells in Graves' hyperthyroidism and ophthalmopathy. The CDR3 runs 14 residues. Trimming took 11 bases from V and 5 from J; bases not matched to a gene: 11. The V gene's germline CDR1 is SGHTA and CDR2 FQGNSA. What was amplified from RNA transcripts were TCR beta CDR3 regions. Initially, a first-round RT-PCR of the TCR CDR3 employed the HTBI primer set. TCRdb passed the multiplex PCR reads through MiXCR, listing each CDR3 protein once. The table has about 660,000 distinct CDR3 sequences, about 45% seen once.

Sequencing used peripheral blood or thyroid tissue (not recorded which). The chain employs TRBV7-2 and TRBJ2-3; 9 nucleotides align to TRBD1. The TCR was taken from an adult man with Graves' disease, either hyperthyroidism or ophthalmopathy (not recorded which). The CDR3 region has the DNA TGTGCCCCCGAGGGGACAGGGTTTGAAGATACGCAGTATTTT. Translation: CAPEGTGFEDTQYF. The full variable domain, with the rest looked up from reference TRBV7-2 and TRBJ2-3, is GAGVSQSPSNKVTEKGKDVELRCDPISGHTALYWYRQSLGQGLEFLIYFQGNSAPDKSGLPSDRFSAERTGGSVSTLTIQRTQQEDSAVYLCAPEGTGFEDTQYFGPGTRLTVL.